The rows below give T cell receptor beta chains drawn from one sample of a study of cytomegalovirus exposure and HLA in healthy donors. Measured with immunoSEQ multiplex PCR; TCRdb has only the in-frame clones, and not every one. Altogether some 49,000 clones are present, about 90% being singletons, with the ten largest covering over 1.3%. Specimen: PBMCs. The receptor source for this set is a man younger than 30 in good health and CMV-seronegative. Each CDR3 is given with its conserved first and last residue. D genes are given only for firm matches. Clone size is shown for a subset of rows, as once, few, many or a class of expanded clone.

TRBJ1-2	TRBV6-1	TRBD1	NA	CASRQGDYGYTF	TGTGCCAGCAGACAGGGGGACTATGGCTACACCTTC
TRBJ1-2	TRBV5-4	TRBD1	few	CASSSLRAGQGYSGYGYTF	TGTGCCAGCAGCTCCCTGAGGGCGGGACAGGGATATTCGGGCTATGGCTACACCTTC
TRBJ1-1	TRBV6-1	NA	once	CASSLSLWNTEAFF	TGTGCCAGCAGCTTAAGCCTGTGGAACACTGAAGCTTTCTTT
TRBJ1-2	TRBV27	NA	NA	CASSLSGALAIYGYTF	TGTGCCAGCAGTTTATCGGGGGCCTTGGCCATTTATGGCTACACCTTC
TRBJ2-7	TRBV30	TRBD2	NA	CAWSVGGGVGEQYF	TGTGCCTGGAGTGTAGGCGGGGGGGTGGGGGAGCAGTACTTC
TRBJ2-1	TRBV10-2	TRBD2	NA	CASGTSEYNEQFF	TGCGCCAGCGGGACTAGCGAGTACAATGAGCAGTTCTTC
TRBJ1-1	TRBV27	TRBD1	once	CASSSGGTEAFF	TGTGCCAGCAGCTCAGGGGGTACTGAAGCTTTCTTT
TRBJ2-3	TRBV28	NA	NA	CASSLGRTDYTDTQYF	TGTGCCAGCAGTTTAGGTAGGACTGACTACACAGATACGCAGTATTTT
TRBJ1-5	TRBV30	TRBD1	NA	CAWSVTGQGDQPQHF	TGTGCCTGGAGTGTAACAGGGCAGGGGGATCAGCCCCAGCATTTT
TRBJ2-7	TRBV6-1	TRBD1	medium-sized	CASTYGTGIYEQYF	TGTGCCAGCACTTACGGGACAGGGATCTACGAGCAGTACTTC
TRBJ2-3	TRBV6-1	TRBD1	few	CAGTRGLTDTQYF	TGTGCCGGTACTAGGGGGCTCACAGATACGCAGTATTTT
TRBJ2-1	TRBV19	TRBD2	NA	CASSKAPLAGGGDEQFF	TGTGCCAGTAGTAAAGCCCCACTAGCGGGGGGAGGGGATGAGCAGTTCTTC
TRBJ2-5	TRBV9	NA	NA	CASSVAGGGETQYF	TGTGCCAGCAGCGTAGCAGGGGGAGGCGAGACCCAGTACTTC
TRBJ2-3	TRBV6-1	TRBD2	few	CASNSGSFTDTQYF	TGTGCCAGCAACAGCGGGAGTTTCACAGATACGCAGTATTTT
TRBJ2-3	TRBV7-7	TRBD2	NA	CASSLLEREIADTQYF	TGTGCTAGCAGCTTACTTGAGCGGGAGATTGCAGATACGCAGTATTTT
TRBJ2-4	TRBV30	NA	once	CAWSVLSENIQYF	TGTGCCTGGAGTGTCTTAAGCGAAAACATTCAGTACTTC
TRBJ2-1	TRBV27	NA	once	CASTLRAAMGAFF	TGTGCCAGCACTCTAAGGGCAGCCATGGGGGCGTTCTTC
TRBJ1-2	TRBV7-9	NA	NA	CASSLVRPTGGYTF	TGTGCCAGCAGCTTAGTTCGGCCTACCGGGGGCTACACCTTC
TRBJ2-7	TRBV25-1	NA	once	CASSPPEVRETGEQYF	TGTGCCAGCAGTCCCCCCGAGGTACGGGAGACGGGAGAGCAGTACTTC
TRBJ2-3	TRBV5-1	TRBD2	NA	CASSRRERETDTQYF	TGCGCCAGCAGCCGCAGGGAGCGGGAAACAGATACGCAGTATTTT
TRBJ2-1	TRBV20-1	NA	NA	CSARDSNEQFF	TGCAGTGCCCGGGACTCAAATGAGCAGTTCTTC
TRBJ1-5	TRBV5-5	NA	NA	CASSGALNSNQPQHF	TGTGCCAGCAGCGGGGCTCTCAATAGCAATCAGCCCCAGCATTTT
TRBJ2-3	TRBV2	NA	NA	CASTLGGPGHSSDTQYF	TGTGCCAGCACCTTGGGGGGTCCAGGCCATAGCTCAGATACGCAGTATTTT
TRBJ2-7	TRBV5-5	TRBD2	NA	CASSRTLAGVSYEQYF	TGTGCCAGCAGCCGGACCCTAGCGGGTGTCTCCTACGAGCAGTACTTC
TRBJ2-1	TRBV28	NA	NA	CASRTPGQEQFF	TGTGCCAGCAGGACGCCGGGACAAGAGCAGTTCTTC
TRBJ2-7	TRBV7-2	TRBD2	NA	CASSATSGRTYEQYF	TGTGCCAGCAGCGCCACTAGCGGGAGGACCTACGAGCAGTACTTC
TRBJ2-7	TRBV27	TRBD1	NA	CASSRPGTGRYEQYF	TGTGCCAGCAGCCGGCCCGGGACAGGGCGATACGAGCAGTACTTC
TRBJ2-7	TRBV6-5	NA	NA	CASSYQLAGTYEQYF	TGTGCCAGCAGTTACCAACTAGCCGGTACCTACGAGCAGTACTTC
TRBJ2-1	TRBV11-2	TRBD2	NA	CASTLRLAGNEQFF	TGTGCCAGCACCTTACGACTAGCCGGCAATGAGCAGTTCTTC
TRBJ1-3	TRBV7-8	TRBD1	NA	CASSSGTVSGNTIYF	TGTGCCAGCAGCTCCGGGACAGTCTCTGGAAACACCATATATTTT